The clone carrying this TCR beta chain is a singleton in its sample. The CDR3 runs 14 residues. V dropped 4 bases and J dropped 3 bases, with 14 bases sitting between them. Germline CDR1 reads SGHKS; CDR2 reads YYEKEE (reference sequence). The source of the sample is a study of regulatory T cells in long-lasting Graves disease. Time point of the sample: persistent/refractory GD, antithyroid drugs over 5 years with positive TRAb. PBMC RNA was the source of the TCR library. According to the study, TCR beta libraries were built with iRepertoire HTBI primers and CDR3-region Arm-PCR. In TCRdb, the multiplex PCR reads were re-called with MiXCR into one record per CDR3 protein. In the table there are about 430,000 distinct CDR3 sequences, roughly 23% of which are singletons.

The TCR comes from a female donor with Graves disease. The chain employs TRBV5-5 and TRBJ2-7; tentative D call: TRBD1 (6 bases). The sample here was peripheral blood mononuclear cells (PBMCs), taken when the disease was refractory, from a patient treated with antithyroid drugs. Here the CDR3 reads CASSLDSPFYEQYF. CDR3 bases: TGTGCCAGCAGCCTGGACAGCCCCTTCTACGAGCAGTACTTC.